This TCR beta chain came from a study of radiotherapy plus CTLA-4 blockade in lung cancer. About the research overall: For less than 20% of patients, objective responses occurred, and approximately 30% had disease control. General study findings and limits: Interferon-beta and early blood T cell clone dynamics reportedly predicted response best. Clones derived from tumor TCRs expanded in blood after radiotherapy plus ipilimumab.

The study gave focal radiation plus ipilimumab CTLA-4 blockade to patients with chemo-refractory metastatic non-small-cell lung cancer. The data were produced by immunoSEQ multiplex PCR, yet TCRdb's version contains in-frame clones alone and is incomplete. The table records about 93,000 clones, 70% to 90% of them present only once. Regarding this clone: The antigen is unknown.

The CDR3 is 12 amino acids. From germline, CDR1 is SQVTM and CDR2 ANQGSEA. V was cut by 6 bases and J by 0 bases, with 8 bases left in between. The specimen comprised peripheral blood, sampled from a patient treated with radiotherapy plus ipilimumab. The chain links TRBV29-1 to TRBJ1-1, with D unresolved. This TCR was sampled from a human donor with non-small cell lung cancer that progressed on radiotherapy plus ipilimumab. Written as DNA, the CDR3 is TGCAGCGTAGCTAGGCTGAACACTGAAGCTTTCTTT. Encoded protein: CSVARLNTEAFF.